The 7 T cell receptor beta chains below come from one sample, sequenced in a study of early T cells in non-severe SARS-CoV-2 infection. MiXCR was run by TCRdb on the 5' RACE reads, yielding one entry per CDR3 protein. The table includes approximately 77,000 distinct CDR3 sequences, 15% to 18% detected once. The sequenced sample was whole blood. These receptors came from an adult who was a healthcare worker with PCR-confirmed SARS-CoV-2 infection or an uninfected control (not recorded which).

V is TRBV30 and J is TRBJ2-1; TRBD2 matches 7 bases. CDR1 is GTSNPN and CDR2 is SVGIG in the germline V gene (reference sequence). CDR3 size: 16 residues. Losses at the gene ends were 4 bases for V and 1 base for J; bases not matched to a gene: 10. CDR3 region: CAWTSGLGGSYNEQFF. The CDR3 bases are TGTGCCTGGACTTCTGGACTAGGCGGATCCTACAATGAGCAGTTCTTC.

Ten or more counts support this clonotype. The rearrangement links TRBV6-5 to TRBJ1-5; a possible D gene is TRBD1 (5 bases). Trimming pared 0 bases from V and 2 bases from J, leaving 5 bases between. The CDR3 loop spans 14 amino acids. Germline-derived CDR1 and CDR2 are MNHEY and SVGAGI. The CDR3 sequence is CASSYSGGNQPQHF. In DNA, the CDR3 is TGTGCCAGCAGTTACTCAGGGGGCAATCAGCCCCAGCATTTT.

This clonotype has only a few counts. V usage is TRBV27 and J usage is TRBJ2-7; 11 nucleotides line up with TRBD1. Looked up from germline, CDR1 is MNHEY and CDR2 is SMNVEV (reference sequence). The CDR3 length is 12 residues. J gave up 9 bases and V 5 bases, and 3 bases lay outside the gene matches. The CDR3 region is CASSPDRGRQYF. The DNA of the CDR3 is TGTGCCAGCAGTCCGGACAGGGGGCGGCAGTACTTC.

In its sample, this clonotype was seen many times. This chain links TRBV6-4 with TRBJ2-1; 8 bases agree with TRBD2. The V segment lost 0 bases and the J segment 5 bases; nucleotides outside the gene matches: 3. Germline CDR1 and CDR2: MRHNA and SNTAGT. The CDR3 consists of 15 residues. CDR3 amino acids: CASSDSSGGNNEQFF. In DNA form, the CDR3 reads TGTGCCAGCAGTGACTCGAGCGGGGGAAACAATGAGCAGTTCTTC.

This clonotype was counted a few times. The J gene is TRBJ1-1, the V gene TRBV16; 9 bases agree with TRBD1. Unmatched junction bases numbered 7, after V lost 8 bases and J lost 6 bases. The CDR3 is 13 residues long. Germline assignment: CDR1 KGHSY and CDR2 FQNENV. In nucleotides, the CDR3 is TGTGCCAGCGCACAGGGGGCACTCCCTGAAGCTTTCTTT. As protein: CASAQGALPEAFF.

This rearrangement joins TRBV19 to TRBJ2-1; the match to TRBD2 covers 9 bases. CDR1 and CDR2 from the germline V gene are LNHDA and SQIVND (reference sequence). Trimming removed 3 bases from V and 10 bases from J; junction bases left unmatched: 10. The CDR3 sequence is 15 residues long. The chain's CDR3 is CASSIFGGRAGEQFF. The CDR3 DNA reads TGTGCCAGTAGTATTTTCGGCGGGAGGGCTGGAGAGCAGTTCTTC.

The table lists this clonotype with a few counts. This chain uses TRBV20-1 with TRBJ2-5; TRBD1 matches 9 bases. Germline V gives CDR1 DFQATT, CDR2 SNEGSKA (reference sequence). The ends lost 4 bases at V and 4 bases at J; junction bases unmatched: 7. The CDR3 runs 14 residues. The CDR3 coding sequence is TGCAGTGCTACCCGGGACAGGGAAGGAGAGACCCAGTACTTC. Protein sequence: CSATRDREGETQYF.